This entry concerns a single TCR beta chain. CDR1 is MRHNA, CDR2 SNTAGT, per germline. Trimming pared 7 bases from V and 9 bases from J, leaving 22 bases between. There are 15 residues in the CDR3. This table comes from immunoSEQ multiplex PCR, and its TCRdb copy is limited to in-frame clones, with some not included. Among some 130,000 clones, 88% were seen once, and the ten largest hold approximately 2.3%. These data come from a study of blood T cell repertoires in COVID-19. This receptor was obtained from a man between 65 and 80 years old with active COVID-19. The chain combines TRBV6-4 with TRBJ2-1; D ambiguous. Input material: peripheral blood. The DNA for the CDR3 is TGTGCCAGCACCCGGGTGCCCAACTACGCGGTTGAGCAGTTCTTC. Its protein is CASTRVPNYAVEQFF.